The rows below give T cell receptor beta chains drawn from one sample of a study of blood T cells in healthy people across ages. Each CDR3 protein gets one entry after TCRdb re-called the 5' RACE reads with MiXCR. The table includes over 600,000 distinct CDR3 sequences, approximately 40% detected once. The specimen was blood. Every receptor here comes from an elderly man in good health. Each CDR3 is given with its conserved first and last residue. D genes are given only for firm matches.

J,V,D,CDR3
TRBJ2-7,TRBV7-2,TRBD2,CASSSLTSGGAYEQYF
TRBJ2-3,TRBV5-1,TRBD2,CASHPGGSTDTQYF
TRBJ2-7,TRBV6-1,TRBD1,CASSETRTGAYEQYF
TRBJ1-4,TRBV21-1,-,CASSPGTKNEKLFF
TRBJ1-5,TRBV4-2,TRBD1,CASSLSQGSGVGNQPQHF
TRBJ2-5,TRBV12-3/TRBV12-4,-,CASSLIVPGYRQETQYF
TRBJ2-3,TRBV25-1,TRBD2,CASTGTSGRAPPDTQYF
TRBJ2-1,TRBV2,TRBD1,CAGPGQGARGDVSEQFF
TRBJ2-3,TRBV27,TRBD2,CASSLRDTGGLAGGLGTDTQYF
TRBJ2-7,TRBV5-1,TRBD2,CASSRTSGGASVNYEQYF
TRBJ2-5,TRBV5-1,-,CASSLVPQSQETQYF
TRBJ2-1,TRBV2,TRBD2,CASTAGLVGGNEQFF
TRBJ2-3,TRBV27,-,CASRLQVVTDTQYF
TRBJ2-7,TRBV20-1,TRBD2,CSARNSGRIYEQYF
TRBJ2-7,TRBV5-5,-,CASSSPGSYERYF
TRBJ1-5,TRBV4-3,-,CASSQEQGRNQPQHF
TRBJ2-3,TRBV15,TRBD2,CATSRVRLAADTQYF
TRBJ1-6,TRBV6-4,-,CASSPEQGSPLHF
TRBJ1-5,TRBV19,TRBD1,CASSIDWDRGRRGGQPQHF
TRBJ2-7,TRBV6-2/TRBV6-3,-,CASSQLGAIKPSEQYF
TRBJ1-4,TRBV5-1,-,CASRPGSGNEKLFF
TRBJ2-3,TRBV5-1,-,CASSPSAGTDTQYF
TRBJ2-5,TRBV5-6,TRBD1,CASSLAIEAIGQGGETQYF
TRBJ2-3,TRBV11-1,-,CASSPVDTDTQYF
TRBJ1-2,TRBV15,TRBD1,CATSVRTGAGYTF
TRBJ2-5,TRBV6-2/TRBV6-3,TRBD2,CASSYSSAGGGETQYF
TRBJ1-6,TRBV7-2,TRBD1,CASAGQGGQSPLHF
TRBJ2-7,TRBV7-6,-,CASSLQEYEQYF
TRBJ2-1,TRBV7-9,-,CASEAYNEQFF
TRBJ1-6,TRBV3-1,-,CASSLQRQASSYNSPLHF
TRBJ1-1,TRBV6-6,TRBD1,CASTDLGHRGVNTEAFF
TRBJ2-1,TRBV3-1,TRBD1,CASSQGGTGLLEQFF
TRBJ1-2,TRBV15,-,CATSGQGPSYGYTF
TRBJ2-5,TRBV3-1,TRBD2,CASSQGSRLAGGPETQYF
TRBJ2-3,TRBV20-1,TRBD1,CSARGGGQGGDTQYF
TRBJ2-7,TRBV7-9,-,CASSWIGEEQYF
-,TRBV14,TRBD2,CASSLLTSGGAEQYF
TRBJ1-1,TRBV10-1,-,CASSPNRVRGEAFF
-,TRBV18,-,CASSPSTAPASYEQYF
TRBJ2-1,TRBV6-2/TRBV6-3,-,CASSYSILASYNEQFF
TRBJ1-5,TRBV3-1,-,CASSQDEHNQPQHF
TRBJ2-3,TRBV3-1,-,CASSRAMTSTDTQYF
TRBJ2-7,TRBV29-1,TRBD1,CSVRQGAPSYEQYF
TRBJ2-7,TRBV6-4,TRBD1,CASSDPDRLGAYEQYF